These T cell receptor beta chains were read from a single sample in a study of shared clonotypes between healthy human individuals. Sequenced by immunoSEQ multiplex PCR; TCRdb stores in-frame clones only, minus some. Of over 2 million clones listed, less than 95% are singletons. The specimen sequenced was naive CD4+ T cells from PBMCs. The receptors here all came from a young man in good health. Some clones in this sample may be carry-over from other donors' samples. Each CDR3 is given with its conserved first and last residue. The D gene is left open where the match is weak. The size entry is marked missing in some rows and otherwise reads once, few, many or a size class.

TRBV30,.,TRBD1,TRBJ1-6,CASRQGYNSPLHF,TGTGCCTCCCGACAGGGCTATAATTCACCCCTCCACTTT
TRBV7-5,.,.,TRBJ1-5,CVRSLVCRQDGNQPQHF,TGTGTCAGAAGCTTAGTCTGCAGGCAAGATGGCAATCAGCCCCAGCATTTT
TRBV27,.,.,TRBJ2-7,CASSLTSPSYSAEQYF,TGTGCCAGCAGTTTAACGAGTCCCTCATACTCGGCCGAGCAGTACTTC
TRBV5-1,.,.,TRBJ2-5,CASSFGGGVRETQYF,TGCGCCAGCAGCTTTGGAGGGGGCGTACGGGAGACCCAGTACTTC
TRBV11-3,.,.,TRBJ2-7,CASGRGPYEQYF,TGTGCCAGCGGGCGGGGTCCCTACGAGCAGTACTTC
TRBV11-2,.,TRBD2,TRBJ2-1,CASRNPWIAGGPYEQFF,TGTGCCAGCAGGAACCCATGGATAGCGGGAGGGCCATATGAGCAGTTCTTC
TRBV11-3,once,TRBD2,TRBJ2-5,CASSLRGGETQYF,TGTGCCAGCAGCCTGCGGGGGGGAGAGACCCAGTACTTC
TRBV5-1,.,.,TRBJ1-3,CASSLGAGFGNTIYF,TGCGCCAGCAGCTTGGGCGCAGGGTTTGGAAACACCATATATTTT
TRBV19,.,TRBD2,TRBJ2-2,CASFLAGGNTGELFF,TGTGCCAGTTTTCTAGCGGGAGGTAACACCGGGGAGCTGTTTTTT
TRBV7-3,.,.,TRBJ2-2,CASSQAHLQNTGELFF,TGTGCCAGCAGCCAAGCACACCTACAGAACACCGGGGAGCTGTTTTTT
TRBV9,.,TRBD1,TRBJ1-5,CASSVDPGRGNQPQHF,TGTGCCAGCAGCGTAGATCCGGGCAGGGGGAATCAGCCCCAGCATTTT
TRBV4-3,.,TRBD2,TRBJ2-3,CASSQDVASGRDTQYF,TGCGCCAGCAGCCAAGATGTAGCTAGCGGGAGAGATACGCAGTATTTT
TRBV5-6,once,.,TRBJ2-6,CASSSSGAGANVLTF,TGTGCCAGCAGCTCCTCAGGGGCTGGGGCCAACGTCCTGACTTTC
TRBV18,.,.,TRBJ1-3,CASSLGRSSGNTIYF,TGTGCCAGCTCACTCGGACGGAGCTCTGGAAACACCATATATTTT
TRBV7-9,once,TRBD1,TRBJ2-7,CASSLTGQGAYEQYF,TGTGCCAGCAGCTTAACGGGACAGGGGGCCTACGAGCAGTACTTC
TRBV5-5,.,TRBD1,TRBJ1-5,CASSLSTGAQPQHF,TGTGCCAGCAGCTTATCCACAGGGGCCCAGCCCCAGCATTTT
TRBV6-5,.,.,TRBJ1-3,CASSYSNPGPGNTTYF,TGTGCCAGCAGTTACTCGAACCCCGGACCTGGAAACACCACATATTTT
TRBV7-2,.,TRBD1,TRBJ1-6,CASSFFSGRGNSPLHF,TGTGCCAGCAGCTTTTTCTCGGGCAGGGGGAATTCACCCCTCCACTTT
TRBV28,.,.,TRBJ1-1,CASSRQSSLNTEAFF,TGTGCCAGCAGCCGCCAGAGTTCTTTGAACACTGAAGCTTTCTTT
TRBV28,once,.,TRBJ2-7,CASSLWQGGYEQYF,TGTGCCAGCAGTTTATGGCAGGGTGGGTACGAGCAGTACTTC
TRBV2,.,TRBD1,TRBJ2-5,CASSRDRGEQETQYF,TGTGCCAGCAGTCGGGACAGGGGCGAACAAGAGACCCAGTACTTC
TRBV7-2,.,.,TRBJ2-5,CASSFGAETQYF,TGTGCCAGCAGCTTCGGGGCCGAGACCCAGTACTTC
TRBV11-1,.,.,TRBJ1-2,CASSVGGPTNYGYTF,TGTGCCAGCAGCGTAGGGGGGCCGACTAACTATGGCTACACCTTC
TRBV5-1,.,TRBD1,TRBJ2-1,CASSKDRTAYNEQFF,TGCGCCAGCAGCAAGGACAGGACGGCCTACAATGAGCAGTTCTTC
TRBV5-8,.,.,TRBJ1-1,CASSLYTEAFF,TGTGCCAGCAGCCTTTACACTGAAGCTTTCTTT
TRBV29-1,.,TRBD2,TRBJ2-1,CSTEPSGMANEQFF,TGCAGCACTGAGCCTAGCGGGATGGCAAATGAGCAGTTCTTC
TRBV5-1,.,.,TRBJ2-1,CASSLAGLTYNEQFF,TGCGCCAGCAGCTTGGCCGGACTTACCTACAATGAGCAGTTCTTC
TRBV29-1,few,.,TRBJ1-2,CSGILLGGYGYTF,TGCAGCGGCATACTTTTAGGGGGCTATGGCTACACCTTC
TRBV7-6,.,TRBD2,TRBJ2-7,CASSLDPSGAYEQYF,TGTGCCAGCAGCTTAGACCCTAGCGGAGCCTACGAGCAGTACTTC
TRBV7-3,.,TRBD1,TRBJ2-7,CASSSTGQVSTEQYF,TGTGCCAGCAGCTCAACGGGACAGGTATCTACCGAGCAGTACTTC
TRBV6-1,.,.,TRBJ1-1,CASSAHSRLNTEAFF,TGTGCCAGCAGTGCTCATTCCAGACTAAACACTGAAGCTTTCTTT
TRBV11-1,.,.,TRBJ2-7,CASSPEAGPSYEQYF,TGTGCCAGCAGTCCCGAGGCGGGACCTTCCTACGAGCAGTACTTC
TRBV28,.,.,TRBJ2-2,CASSLWGTLPNTGELFF,TGTGCCAGCAGTTTATGGGGGACACTACCGAACACCGGGGAGCTGTTTTTT
TRBV4-1,.,.,TRBJ1-5,CASSQGAQPQHF,TGCGCCAGCAGCCAAGGGGCTCAGCCCCAGCATTTT
TRBV2,.,TRBD2,TRBJ2-5,CASRGGLAFPETQYF,TGTGCCAGCAGAGGGGGACTAGCCTTCCCAGAGACCCAGTACTTC
TRBV15,.,TRBD1,TRBJ1-2,CATSRARTGFTYGYTF,TGTGCCACCAGCAGAGCTCGGACAGGGTTCACCTATGGCTACACCTTC
TRBV28,.,TRBD2,TRBJ2-1,CASTPRGSGSSYNEQFF,TGTGCCAGCACCCCCCGGGGTAGCGGGAGTTCCTACAATGAGCAGTTCTTC